The sequence of this T cell receptor beta chain was determined in a study of graft-versus-host responses after intestinal transplantation. Study results and caveats: Declining HvG levels early post-transplant were linked to peak circulating GvH clone levels.

In this sample, this clone turned up once. What it recognizes is unknown. The CDR3 covers 15 residues. V lost 3 bases and J 4 bases, leaving 15 bases between the germline ends. Germline assignment: CDR1 LNHDA and CDR2 SQIVND (reference sequence). The method was immunoSEQ multiplex PCR; TCRdb's version includes in-frame clones alone and lacks a portion of them. Among 85,000 to 100,000 clones, more than 85% were seen once, and the ten largest hold approximately 0.33%. Sequenced material: unstimulated CD4+ T cells sorted from spleen or lymph node cells, taken before transplant. This TCR came from a human donor who was the organ donor for an intestinal transplant. The chain is built from TRBV19 and TRBJ1-1; possible D gene TRBD1, 5 bases. DNA of the CDR3: TGTGCCAGTAGTATCCAGGGCCAAGGCGGCACTGAAGCTTTCTTT. This codes for CASSIQGQGGTEAFF.